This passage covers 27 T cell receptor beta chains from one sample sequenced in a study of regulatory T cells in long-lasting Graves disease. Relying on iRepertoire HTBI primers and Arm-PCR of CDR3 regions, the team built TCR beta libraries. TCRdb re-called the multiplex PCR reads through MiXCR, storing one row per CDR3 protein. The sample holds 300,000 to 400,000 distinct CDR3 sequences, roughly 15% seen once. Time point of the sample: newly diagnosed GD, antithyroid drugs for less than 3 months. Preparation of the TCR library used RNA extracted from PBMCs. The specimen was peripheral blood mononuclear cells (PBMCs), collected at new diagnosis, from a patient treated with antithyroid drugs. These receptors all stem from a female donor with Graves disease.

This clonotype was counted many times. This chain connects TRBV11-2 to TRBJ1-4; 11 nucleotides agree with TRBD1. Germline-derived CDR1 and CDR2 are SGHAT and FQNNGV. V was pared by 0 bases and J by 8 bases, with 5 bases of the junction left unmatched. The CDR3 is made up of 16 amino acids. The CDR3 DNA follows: TGTGCCAGCAGCTTAGATCTGGGACAGGGGGAGGAAAAACTGTTTTTT. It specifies CASSLDLGQGEEKLFF.

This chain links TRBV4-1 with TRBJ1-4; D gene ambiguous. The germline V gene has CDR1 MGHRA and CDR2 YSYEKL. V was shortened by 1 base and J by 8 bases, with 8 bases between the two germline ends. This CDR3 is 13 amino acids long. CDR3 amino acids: CASSQGQLEKLFF. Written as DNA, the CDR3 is TGCGCCAGCAGCCAAGGGCAGTTGGAAAAACTGTTTTTT.

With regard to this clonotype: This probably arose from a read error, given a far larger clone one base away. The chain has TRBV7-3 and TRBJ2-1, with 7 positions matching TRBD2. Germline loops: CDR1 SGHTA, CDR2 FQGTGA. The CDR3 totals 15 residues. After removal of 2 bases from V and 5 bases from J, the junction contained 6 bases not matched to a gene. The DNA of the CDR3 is TGTGCCAGCAGCTTAGTGGGAGGGATGCACAATGAGCAGTTCTTC. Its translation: CASSLVGGMHNEQFF.

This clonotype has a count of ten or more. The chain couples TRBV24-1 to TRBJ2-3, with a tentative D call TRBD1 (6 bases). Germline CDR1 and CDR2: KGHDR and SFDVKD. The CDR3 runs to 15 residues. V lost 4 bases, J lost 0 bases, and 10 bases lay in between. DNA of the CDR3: TGTGCCACCAGTGACCCCGGACAGAGCACAGATACGCAGTATTTT. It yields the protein CATSDPGQSTDTQYF.

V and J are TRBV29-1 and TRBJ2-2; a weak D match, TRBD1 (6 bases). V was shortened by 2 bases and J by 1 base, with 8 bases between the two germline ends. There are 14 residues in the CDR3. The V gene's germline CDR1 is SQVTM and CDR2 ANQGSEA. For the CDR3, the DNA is TGCAGCGTTGAATGGACAGAGAACACCGGGGAGCTGTTTTTT. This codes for CSVEWTENTGELFF.

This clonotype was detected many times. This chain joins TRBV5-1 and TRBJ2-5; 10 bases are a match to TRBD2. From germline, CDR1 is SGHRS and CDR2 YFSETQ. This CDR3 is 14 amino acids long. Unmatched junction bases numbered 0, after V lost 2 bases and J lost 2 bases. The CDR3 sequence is CASSLLAGQETQYF. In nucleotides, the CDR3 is TGCGCCAGCAGCTTACTAGCGGGACAAGAGACCCAGTACTTC.

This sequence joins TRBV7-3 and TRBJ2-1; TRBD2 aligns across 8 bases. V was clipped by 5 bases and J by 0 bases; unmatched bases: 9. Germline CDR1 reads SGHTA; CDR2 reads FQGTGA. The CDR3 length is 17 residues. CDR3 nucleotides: TGTGCCAGCAGCCCTACTCAGACTAGCGTCTCCTACAATGAGCAGTTCTTC. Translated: CASSPTQTSVSYNEQFF.

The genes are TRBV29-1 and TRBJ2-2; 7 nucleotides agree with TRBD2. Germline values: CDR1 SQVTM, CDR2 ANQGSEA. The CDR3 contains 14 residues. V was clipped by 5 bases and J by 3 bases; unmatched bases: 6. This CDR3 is CSVSSGTYTGELFF. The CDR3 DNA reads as TGCAGCGTTTCCAGCGGGACTTACACCGGGGAGCTGTTTTTT.

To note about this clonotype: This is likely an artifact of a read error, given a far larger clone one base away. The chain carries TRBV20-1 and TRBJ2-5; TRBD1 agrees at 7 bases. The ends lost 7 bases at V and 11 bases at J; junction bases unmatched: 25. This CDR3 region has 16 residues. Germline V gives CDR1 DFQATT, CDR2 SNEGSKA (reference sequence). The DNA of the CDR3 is TGCAGTGTCCCCCGCCCGGCCGAGACAGGGTTCCTTGAGCAGTACTTC. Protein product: CSVPRPAETGFLEQYF.

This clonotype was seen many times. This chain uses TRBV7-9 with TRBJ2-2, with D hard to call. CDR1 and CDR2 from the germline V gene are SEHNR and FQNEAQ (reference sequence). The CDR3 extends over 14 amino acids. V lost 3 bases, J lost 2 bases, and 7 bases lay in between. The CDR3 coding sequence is TGTGCCAGCAGCTTGAACGGAAACACCGGGGAGCTGTTTTTT. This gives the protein CASSLNGNTGELFF.

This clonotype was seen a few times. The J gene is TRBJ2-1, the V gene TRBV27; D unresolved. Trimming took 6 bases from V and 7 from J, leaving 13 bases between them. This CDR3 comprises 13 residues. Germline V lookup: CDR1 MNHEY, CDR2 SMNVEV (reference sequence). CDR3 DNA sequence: TGTGCCAGCAGCCCCCCCTCCATAAATGAGCAGTTCTTC. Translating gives CASSPPSINEQFF.

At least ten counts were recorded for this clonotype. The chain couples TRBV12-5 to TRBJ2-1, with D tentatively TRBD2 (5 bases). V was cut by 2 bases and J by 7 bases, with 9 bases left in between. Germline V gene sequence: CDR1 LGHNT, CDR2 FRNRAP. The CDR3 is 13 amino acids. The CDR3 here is CASGLTRGNEQFF. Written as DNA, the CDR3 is TGTGCTAGTGGTTTGACCCGGGGAAATGAGCAGTTCTTC.

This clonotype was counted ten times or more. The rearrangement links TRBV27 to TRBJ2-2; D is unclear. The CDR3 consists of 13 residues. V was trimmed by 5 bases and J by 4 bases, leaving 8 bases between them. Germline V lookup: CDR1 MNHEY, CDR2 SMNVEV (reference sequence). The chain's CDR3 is CASSVISTGELFF. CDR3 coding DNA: TGTGCCAGCAGTGTCATAAGCACCGGGGAGCTGTTTTTT.

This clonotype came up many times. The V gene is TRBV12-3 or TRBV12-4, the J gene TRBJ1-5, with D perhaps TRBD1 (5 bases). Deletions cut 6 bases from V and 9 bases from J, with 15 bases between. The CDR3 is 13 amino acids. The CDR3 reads CASRTTTRGPQHF. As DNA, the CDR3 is TGTGCCAGCAGGACGACTACTAGGGGGCCCCAGCATTTT.

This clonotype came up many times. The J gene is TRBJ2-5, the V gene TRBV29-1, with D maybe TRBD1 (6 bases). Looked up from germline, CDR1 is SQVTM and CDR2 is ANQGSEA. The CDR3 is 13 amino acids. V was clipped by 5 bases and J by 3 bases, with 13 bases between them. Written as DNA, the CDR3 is TGCAGCGTTAGCGTCGGGACAAAAGAGACCCAGTACTTC. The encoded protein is CSVSVGTKETQYF.

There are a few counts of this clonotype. The DNA of the CDR3 is TGTGCCACCAGCAGAGAGCTTATAGGGGGCTCCGGGGCCAACGTCCTGACTTTC. It yields the protein CATSRELIGGSGANVLTF. This chain links TRBV15 with TRBJ2-6; 7 positions agree with TRBD1. CDR1 LNHNV and CDR2 YYDKDF come from the germline V gene (reference sequence). CDR3 length: 18 amino acids. V gave up 0 bases and J gave up 4 bases; unmatched junction bases: 9.

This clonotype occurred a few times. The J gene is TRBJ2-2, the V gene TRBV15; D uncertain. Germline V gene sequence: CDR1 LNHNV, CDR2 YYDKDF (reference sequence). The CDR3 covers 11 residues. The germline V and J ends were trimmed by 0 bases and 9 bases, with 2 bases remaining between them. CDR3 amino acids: CATSRDRELFF. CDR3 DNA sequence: TGTGCCACCAGCAGAGATAGGGAGCTGTTTTTT.

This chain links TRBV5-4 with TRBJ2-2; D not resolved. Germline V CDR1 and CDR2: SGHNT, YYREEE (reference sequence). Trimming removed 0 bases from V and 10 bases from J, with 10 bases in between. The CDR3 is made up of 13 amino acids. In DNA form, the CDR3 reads TGTGCCAGCAGCTTGGTGCCAGCGAAGGAGCTGTTTTTT. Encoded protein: CASSLVPAKELFF.

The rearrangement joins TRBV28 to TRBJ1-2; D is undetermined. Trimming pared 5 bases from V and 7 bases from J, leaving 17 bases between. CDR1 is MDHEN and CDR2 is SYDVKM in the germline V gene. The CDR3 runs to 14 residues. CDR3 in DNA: TGTGCCAGCAGTCCTACGGTCGGGGAGTTTGGCTACACCTTC. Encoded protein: CASSPTVGEFGYTF.

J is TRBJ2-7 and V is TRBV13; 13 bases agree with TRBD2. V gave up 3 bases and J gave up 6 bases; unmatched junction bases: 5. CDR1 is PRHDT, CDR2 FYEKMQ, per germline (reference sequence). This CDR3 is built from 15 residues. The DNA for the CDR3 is TGTGCCAGCAGCTTCGGACTAGCGGGAGTTGCCGAGCAGTACTTC. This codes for CASSFGLAGVAEQYF.

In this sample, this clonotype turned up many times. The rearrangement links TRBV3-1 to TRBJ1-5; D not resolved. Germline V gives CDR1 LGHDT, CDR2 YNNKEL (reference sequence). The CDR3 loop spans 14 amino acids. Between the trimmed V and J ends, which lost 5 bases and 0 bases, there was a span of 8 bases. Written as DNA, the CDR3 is TGTGCCAGCAGCTTAAGATATAGCAATCAGCCCCAGCATTTT. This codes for CASSLRYSNQPQHF. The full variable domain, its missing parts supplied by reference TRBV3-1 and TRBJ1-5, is DTAVSQTPKYLVTQMGNDKSIKCEQNLGHDTMYWYKQDSKKFLKIMFSYNNKELIINETVPNRFSPKSPDKAHLNLHINSLELGDSAVYFCASSLRYSNQPQHFGDGTRLSIL.

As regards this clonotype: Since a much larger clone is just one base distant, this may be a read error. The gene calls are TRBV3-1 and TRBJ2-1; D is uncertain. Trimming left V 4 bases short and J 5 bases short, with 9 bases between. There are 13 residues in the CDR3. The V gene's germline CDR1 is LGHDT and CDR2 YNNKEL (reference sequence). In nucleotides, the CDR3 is TGTGCCAGCAGCCCCGAGGTCAACAATGAGCAGTTCTTC. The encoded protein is CASSPEVNNEQFF.

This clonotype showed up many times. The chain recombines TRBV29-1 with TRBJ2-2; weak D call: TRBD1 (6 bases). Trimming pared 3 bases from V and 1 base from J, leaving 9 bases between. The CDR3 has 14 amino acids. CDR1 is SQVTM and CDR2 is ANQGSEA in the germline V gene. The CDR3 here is CSVDQGKNTGELFF. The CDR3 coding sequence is TGCAGCGTTGACCAGGGGAAGAACACCGGGGAGCTGTTTTTT.

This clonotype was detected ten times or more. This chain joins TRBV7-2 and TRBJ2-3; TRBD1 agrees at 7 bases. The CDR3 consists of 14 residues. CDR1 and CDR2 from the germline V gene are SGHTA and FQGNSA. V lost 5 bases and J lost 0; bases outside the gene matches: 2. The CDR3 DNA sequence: TGTGCCAGCAGCCAACAGGGGAGCACAGATACGCAGTATTTT. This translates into CASSQQGSTDTQYF.

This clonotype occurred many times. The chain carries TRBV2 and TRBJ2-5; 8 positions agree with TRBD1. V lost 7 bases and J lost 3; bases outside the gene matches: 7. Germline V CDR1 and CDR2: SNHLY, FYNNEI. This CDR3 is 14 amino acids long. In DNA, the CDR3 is TGTGCCAGCATGAAGGGACAGGAAGAAGAGACCCAGTACTTC. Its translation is CASMKGQEEETQYF.

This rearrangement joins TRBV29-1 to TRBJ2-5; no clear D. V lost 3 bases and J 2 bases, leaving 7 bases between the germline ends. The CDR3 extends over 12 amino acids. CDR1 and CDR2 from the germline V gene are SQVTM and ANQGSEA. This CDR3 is CSVEKVQETQYF. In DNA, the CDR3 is TGCAGCGTTGAGAAAGTTCAAGAGACCCAGTACTTC.

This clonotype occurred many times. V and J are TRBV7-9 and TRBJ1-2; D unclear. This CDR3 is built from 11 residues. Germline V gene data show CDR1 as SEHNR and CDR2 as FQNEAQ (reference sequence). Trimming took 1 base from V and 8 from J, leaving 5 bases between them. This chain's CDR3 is CASSLGSGYTF. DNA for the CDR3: TGTGCCAGCAGCTTAGGTTCAGGCTACACCTTC.